This TCR beta chain was retrieved from a study of cytomegalovirus exposure and HLA in healthy donors. Germline V gives CDR1 SGHRS, CDR2 YFSETQ. The CDR3 contains 16 residues. Trimming removed 0 bases from V and 2 bases from J; junction bases left unmatched: 3. Primers: 60 Vbeta forward and 13 Jbeta reverse. Profiled with immunoSEQ multiplex PCR; TCRdb holds only in-frame clones, not every one. The sample has approximately 97,000 clones; around 82% are singletons. This chain connects TRBV5-1 to TRBJ2-1; TRBD2 matches 9 bases. The receptor was isolated from a man aged 35 to 55 in good health and CMV-seropositive. The sequenced material came from PBMCs. DNA of the CDR3: TGCGCCAGCAGCTTGGTGGCGGGAGGGCCCTACAATGAGCAGTTCTTC. Encoded protein: CASSLVAGGPYNEQFF.